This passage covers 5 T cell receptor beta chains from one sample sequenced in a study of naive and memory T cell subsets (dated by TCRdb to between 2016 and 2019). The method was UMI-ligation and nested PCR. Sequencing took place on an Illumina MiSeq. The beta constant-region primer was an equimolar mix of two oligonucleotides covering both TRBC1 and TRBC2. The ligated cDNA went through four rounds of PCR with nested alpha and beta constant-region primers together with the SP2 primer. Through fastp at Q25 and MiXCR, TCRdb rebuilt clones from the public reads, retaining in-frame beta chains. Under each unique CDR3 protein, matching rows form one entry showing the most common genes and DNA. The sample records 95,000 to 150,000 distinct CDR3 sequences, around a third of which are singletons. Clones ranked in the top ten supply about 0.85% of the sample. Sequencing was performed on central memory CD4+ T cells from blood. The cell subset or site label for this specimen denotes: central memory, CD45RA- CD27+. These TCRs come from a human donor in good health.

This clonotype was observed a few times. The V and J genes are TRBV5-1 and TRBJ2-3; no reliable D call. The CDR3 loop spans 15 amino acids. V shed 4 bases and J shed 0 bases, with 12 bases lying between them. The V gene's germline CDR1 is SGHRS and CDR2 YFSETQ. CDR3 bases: TGCGCCAGCAGCCTTCCGGCCTCAAGCACAGATACGCAGTATTTT. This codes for CASSLPASSTDTQYF.

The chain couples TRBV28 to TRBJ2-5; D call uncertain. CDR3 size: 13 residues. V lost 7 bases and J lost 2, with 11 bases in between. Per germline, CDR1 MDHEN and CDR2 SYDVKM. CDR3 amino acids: CASINSNQETQYF. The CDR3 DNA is TGTGCCAGCATTAACAGTAATCAAGAGACCCAGTACTTC.

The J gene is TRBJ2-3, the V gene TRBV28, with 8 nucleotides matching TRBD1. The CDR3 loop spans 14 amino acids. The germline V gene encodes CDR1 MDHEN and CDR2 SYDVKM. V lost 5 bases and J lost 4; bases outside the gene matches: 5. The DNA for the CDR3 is TGTGCCAGCAGTCCCTTGGACAGGGCAGATACGCAGTATTTT. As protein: CASSPLDRADTQYF.

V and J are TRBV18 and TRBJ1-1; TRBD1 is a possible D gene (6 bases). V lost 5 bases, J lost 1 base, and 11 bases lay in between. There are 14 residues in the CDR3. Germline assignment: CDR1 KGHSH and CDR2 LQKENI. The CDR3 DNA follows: TGTGCCAGCTCAGAGCAGGGGCAGAACACTGAAGCTTTCTTT. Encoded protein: CASSEQGQNTEAFF.

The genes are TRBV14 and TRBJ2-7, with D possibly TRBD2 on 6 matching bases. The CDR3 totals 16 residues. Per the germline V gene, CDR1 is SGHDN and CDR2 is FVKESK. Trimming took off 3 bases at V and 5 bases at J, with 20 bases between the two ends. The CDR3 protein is CASSQPKKGGMNEQYF. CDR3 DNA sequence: TGTGCCAGCAGCCAGCCCAAAAAGGGAGGAATGAACGAGCAGTACTTC.